This T cell receptor (beta chain) stems from a study of human versus mouse CDR3 diversity and MHC coevolution. There are 15 residues in the CDR3. The germline V gene has CDR1 SNHLY and CDR2 FYNNEI. V gave up 6 bases and J gave up 0 bases, with 13 bases separating them. Naive CD4 T cells, CD45RO-negative and CD62L-positive, were flow-sorted from PBMCs. Profiling relied on immunoSEQ multiplex PCR, and the TCRdb table lists in-frame clones only, not all of them. The table has tens of thousands of clones, 80% to 95% seen once; the top ten hold approximately 1.4%. This receptor was obtained from a person aged 30-70 years in good health. Material for sequencing was naive CD4+ T cells from blood. The sample's subset: CD45RO-negative CD62L-positive naive CD4 T cells. The genes are TRBV2 and TRBJ2-3; tentatively, D is TRBD1 (5 bases). This CDR3 reads CASRAQGISTDTQYF. CDR3 in DNA: TGTGCCAGCAGGGCTCAGGGAATAAGCACAGATACGCAGTATTTT.